Listed below are T cell receptor beta chains from one sample, sequenced in a study of early T cells in non-severe SARS-CoV-2 infection. TCRdb reanalysed the 5' RACE reads using MiXCR and keeps one entry per CDR3 protein. The sample has roughly 81,000 distinct CDR3 sequences; around 6% are singletons. Sequenced input: whole blood. These TCRs come from an adult who was a healthcare worker with PCR-confirmed SARS-CoV-2 infection or an uninfected control (not recorded which). The CDR3 runs from the conserved cysteine through the conserved F or W. The D gene is left open where the match is weak. Size tells how often a clone was seen (once, few, many) or the class of an expanded clone, and some rows leave it out.

d_call	v_call	clone_size	j_call	cdr3_nt	cdr3_aa
NA	TRBV5-1	many	TRBJ1-2	TGCGCCAGCAGCGTCGATCCAGGGGCCTATGGCTACACCTTC	CASSVDPGAYGYTF
TRBD2	TRBV15	many	TRBJ2-2	TGTGCCACCAGCAGGGGACTAGCGGGGGTCGGCGGGGAGCTGTTTTTT	CATSRGLAGVGGELFF
NA	TRBV12-3/TRBV12-4	many	TRBJ1-2	TGTGCCAGCAGTTTAGACGCGCGGCTCTATGGCTACACCTTC	CASSLDARLYGYTF
TRBD2	TRBV12-3/TRBV12-4	many	TRBJ2-5	TGTGCCAGCAGTTTAAGCGGGGGGGCCCTTGAGACCCAGTACTTC	CASSLSGGALETQYF
NA	TRBV28	few	TRBJ2-7	TGTGCCACCAAGTCTGCTATCGCTGGGTCCTACGAGCAGTACTTC	CATKSAIAGSYEQYF
NA	TRBV7-2	many	TRBJ1-6	TGTGCCAGCAGCCCGAGCGGTTCACCCCTCCACTTT	CASSPSGSPLHF
NA	TRBV12-3/TRBV12-4	NA	TRBJ2-5	TGTGCCAGCAGTTTTAGGCAGAAGGAGGGGGAGACCCAGTACTTC	CASSFRQKEGETQYF
NA	TRBV20-1	NA	TRBJ1-6	TGCAGTGCTAGTGGCGGCGGAAGCTCCTATAATTCACCCCTCCACTTT	CSASGGGSSYNSPLHF
NA	TRBV10-3	many	TRBJ1-6	TGTGCCATCAGTGAACGCAGCAACTATAATTCACCCCTCCACTTT	CAISERSNYNSPLHF
TRBD1	TRBV14	few	TRBJ1-4	TGTGCCAGCAGCCAAACAGGGGGCTATGAAAAACTGTTTTTT	CASSQTGGYEKLFF
NA	TRBV19	many	TRBJ2-5	TGTGCCAGTTCACAGCTTCAAGAGACCCAGTACTTC	CASSQLQETQYF
NA	TRBV6-1	many	TRBJ2-7	TGTGCCAGCACCGCTGCGGGCAGGATCATCTACGAGCAGTACTTC	CASTAAGRIIYEQYF
NA	TRBV2	few	TRBJ1-5	TGTGCCAGCACCAGGGGAAATCAGCCCCAGCATTTT	CASTRGNQPQHF
TRBD1	TRBV12-3/TRBV12-4	NA	TRBJ2-3	TGTGCCAGCAGTTTAAAGGGACAGGGCACAGATACGCAGTATTTT	CASSLKGQGTDTQYF
TRBD2	TRBV6-1	many	TRBJ2-5	TGTGCCAGCGGACTAGCGGGGAAAGAGACCCAGTACTTC	CASGLAGKETQYF
NA	TRBV20-1	NA	TRBJ1-4	TGCAGTGCTAGGCGGCCTGATAATGAAAAACTGTTTTTT	CSARRPDNEKLFF
NA	TRBV7-9	many	TRBJ2-2	TGTGCCAGCAGCGATATATACACCGGGGAGCTGTTTTTT	CASSDIYTGELFF
NA	TRBV7-2	many	TRBJ2-1	TGTGCCAGCAGCCCCCGGGTGGGCAGTTACAATGAGCAGTTCTTC	CASSPRVGSYNEQFF